This TCR beta chain was recorded in a study of T cells in Graves' hyperthyroidism and ophthalmopathy. About the study: Upon initial diagnosis and before any treatment, peripheral blood was collected.

Amplification yielded TCR beta CDR3 regions, with RNA transcripts as the source. First-round RT-PCR with HTBI primers amplified the TCR CDR3 region. TCRdb reprocessed the multiplex PCR reads via MiXCR and lists one record per CDR3 protein. Of around 620,000 distinct CDR3 sequences detected, around 14% appear once; the ten largest clones hold roughly 7%. Exclusion followed for patients with uncontrolled infection, other autoimmune disease, pregnancy or lactation. V gave up 3 bases and J gave up 3 bases, with 17 bases separating them. The CDR3 runs to 16 residues. CDR1 is SGHAT, CDR2 FQNNGV, per germline. This clonotype was counted ten times or more.

V gene TRBV11-2 combines with J gene TRBJ1-1; a possible D gene is TRBD1 (6 bases). The sequence derives from a woman in her late teens or twenties with Graves' ophthalmopathy. Sequencing was performed on blood. The CDR3 sequence is CASSFARGKGYTEAFF. As DNA, the CDR3 is TGTGCCAGCAGCTTCGCCAGGGGAAAAGGGTACACTGAAGCTTTCTTT. Based on the CDR3 plus reference TRBV11-2 and TRBJ1-1, the full variable domain is EAGVAQSPRYKIIEKRQSVAFWCNPISGHATLYWYQQILGQGPKLLIQFQNNGVVDDSQLPKDRFSAERLKGVDSTLKIQPAKLEDSAVYLCASSFARGKGYTEAFFGQGTRLTVV.